Listed below are T cell receptor beta chains from one sample, sequenced in a study of T cells after yellow fever vaccination. MiXCR, applied by TCRdb to the 5' RACE reads, yields one record per CDR3 protein. Among around 500,000 distinct CDR3 sequences, roughly 22% were seen once, and the ten largest hold less than 20%. The sample was PBMCs, taken approximately 20 days after the first yellow fever vaccination. The receptors derive from a man aged 18 to 35 who received the YFV17D yellow fever vaccine. Each CDR3 is given with its conserved first and last residue. A D gene is named only where the DNA matches it firmly. Size tells how often a clone was seen (once, few, many) or the class of an expanded clone, and some rows leave it out.

>TRBJ2-1|.|TRBV29-1|TRBD2
TGCAGCTCCCAGCGGGGGGGCAGGAATGAGCAGTTCTTC
CSSQRGGRNEQFF
>TRBJ2-1|many|TRBV27|.
TGTGCCAGCAGTTTATCGAGGTCGGCCCGATACCTGGAGCAGTTCTTC
CASSLSRSARYLEQFF
>TRBJ1-2|few|TRBV10-3|.
TGTGCCATCAAGACAGATACTAACTATGGCTACACCTTC
CAIKTDTNYGYTF
>TRBJ2-7|.|TRBV7-2|.
TGTGCCAGCAGCTTATCTACCGGGGCCTACGAGCAGTACTTC
CASSLSTGAYEQYF
>TRBJ2-5|.|TRBV29-1|.
TGCAGCGTTGGGGTTTTCAGCGGCGCGTACCAAGAGACCCAGTACTTC
CSVGVFSGAYQETQYF
>TRBJ2-1|few|TRBV7-3|TRBD2
TGTGCCAGCAGTCATACGGGGGGAGGGATGGATGAGCAGTTCTTC
CASSHTGGGMDEQFF
>TRBJ1-1|.|TRBV5-1|.
TGCGCCAGCAGCTTGTGGGGGGTCACACCTGAAGCTTTCTTT
CASSLWGVTPEAFF
>TRBJ2-5|few|TRBV7-2|.
TGTGCCAGCAGACGGGGGAGACAAGAGACCCAGTACTTC
CASRRGRQETQYF
>TRBJ2-1|many|TRBV7-9|TRBD2
TGTGCCAGCAGCGGGAGGGGCAATGAGCAGTTCTTC
CASSGRGNEQFF
>TRBJ1-2|few|TRBV2|.
TGTGCCAGCAGTGAATGGGACCTTAACGACACCTTC
CASSEWDLNDTF
>TRBJ2-6|few|TRBV15|.
TGTGCCACCAGAGAAGCAGGCGCCGGGGCCAACGTCCTGACTTTC
CATREAGAGANVLTF
>TRBJ2-5|.|TRBV29-1|.
TGCAGCGTTGAAGTCACAGGTTGGGTACCTAGGGCCCAGTACTTC
CSVEVTGWVPRAQYF
>TRBJ1-1|few|TRBV7-2|.
TGTGCCAGCAGCTTCCCTAAGGGACAGAACACTGAAGCTTTCTTT
CASSFPKGQNTEAFF